The rows below give T cell receptor beta chains drawn from one sample of a study of control samples from healthy donors and cancer patients. Some clones are missing from TCRdb's copy, which holds only in-frame ones; the method was immunoSEQ multiplex PCR. The sample contains 120,000 or so clones, about 95% of which appear only once. What was sequenced was blood. Every receptor here comes from a young man in good health. The CDR3 runs from the conserved cysteine through the conserved F or W.

v_call: TRBV27; cdr3_aa: CASSPLGQGNQPQHF
v_call: TRBV19; cdr3_aa: CASSIVQGNYGYTF
v_call: TRBV5-1; cdr3_aa: CASTAPGLKAANYGYTF
v_call: TRBV5-1; cdr3_aa: CASSFRDRGLGDTQYF
v_call: TRBV28; cdr3_aa: CASSEIRGASDTQYF
v_call: TRBV27; cdr3_aa: CASSLFIGNQPQHF
v_call: TRBV15; cdr3_aa: CATSRGRGLRQGDTYEQYF
v_call: TRBV12-3/TRBV12-4; cdr3_aa: CASSWGQADYTF
v_call: TRBV4-3; cdr3_aa: CASSQDWSPFNEKLFF
v_call: TRBV7-9; cdr3_aa: CASNLIGVGEQYF
v_call: TRBV4-2; cdr3_aa: CASSQEARGGPAGELFF
v_call: TRBV10-3; cdr3_aa: CAISGSGGAYNEQFF
v_call: TRBV27; cdr3_aa: CASSTGTGVEAFF
v_call: TRBV4-3; cdr3_aa: CASSPRSSGNEQFF
v_call: TRBV9; cdr3_aa: CASSQTGGGTDTQYF
v_call: TRBV7-2; cdr3_aa: CASSPTSFGVGNTEAFF
v_call: TRBV7-9; cdr3_aa: CASSWQGREKLFF
v_call: TRBV7-2; cdr3_aa: CASSRGRQAYEKLFF
v_call: TRBV4-2; cdr3_aa: CASSSWTGVGEKLFF
v_call: TRBV6-4; cdr3_aa: CASSRGAANTGELFF
v_call: TRBV15; cdr3_aa: CATSRGLVEVDTEAFF
v_call: TRBV6-5; cdr3_aa: CASSYGQSSTDTQYF
v_call: TRBV6-5; cdr3_aa: CASSYRQGVYGYTF
v_call: TRBV19; cdr3_aa: CASSIGTTQRYEQYF
v_call: TRBV21-1; cdr3_aa: CASRKGRDSYNEQFF
v_call: TRBV7-2; cdr3_aa: CASSLAPGGGTEAFF
v_call: TRBV4-3; cdr3_aa: CASSQDRRLEQFF
v_call: TRBV28; cdr3_aa: CASSSTRAGATHSNYGYTF
v_call: TRBV11-2; cdr3_aa: CASSLGGSYNEQFF
v_call: TRBV28; cdr3_aa: CASSPSQWAYNSPLHF
v_call: TRBV4-3; cdr3_aa: CASSQGYPDPQDTEAFF
v_call: TRBV9; cdr3_aa: CASSAAGQGTDTQYF
v_call: TRBV6-2/TRBV6-3; cdr3_aa: CASSSGTGINEQYF
v_call: TRBV7-2; cdr3_aa: CASSLGQANQPQHF
v_call: TRBV11-2; cdr3_aa: CASSSRSADSYEQYF
v_call: TRBV7-2; cdr3_aa: CASSILNGAEAFF
v_call: TRBV5-6; cdr3_aa: CASSLGSARGEKLFF
v_call: TRBV7-2; cdr3_aa: CASSLEVGVQNIQYF
v_call: TRBV24-1; cdr3_aa: CATSDPLFYGYTF
v_call: TRBV28; cdr3_aa: CATGTGGSTETQYF
v_call: TRBV19; cdr3_aa: CASSIGSGAGTEAFF
v_call: TRBV30; cdr3_aa: CAWSAGQGSQPQHF
v_call: TRBV7-9; cdr3_aa: CASSPVGDYQTQYF
v_call: TRBV19; cdr3_aa: CASSWEGKEPQHF
v_call: TRBV4-3; cdr3_aa: CASSQARNTEAFF
v_call: TRBV2; cdr3_aa: CAAGGLNTEAFF
v_call: TRBV4-2; cdr3_aa: CASTGGSYNEQFF
v_call: TRBV5-1; cdr3_aa: CASSSQPSTDTQYF
v_call: TRBV30; cdr3_aa: CAWSPGLLYEQYF
v_call: TRBV6-5; cdr3_aa: CASSGLAGNEQFF
v_call: TRBV19; cdr3_aa: CASIETPGQGAYGYTF
v_call: TRBV4-3; cdr3_aa: CASSLIVGGHEQYF
v_call: TRBV28; cdr3_aa: CASSFVQVSNQPQHF
v_call: TRBV5-1; cdr3_aa: CASSLAAGRETQYF